Below are 21 T cell receptor beta chains sequenced from a single sample in a study of T cells after yellow fever vaccination. Via MiXCR, TCRdb re-called the 5' RACE reads, giving one row per CDR3 protein. The sample includes 320,000 or so distinct CDR3 sequences, roughly 8% of them seen just once. The starting material was PBMCs, obtained around 45 days after the first yellow fever vaccination. The receptors come from a man aged 18 to 29 who received the YFV17D yellow fever vaccine.

The chain employs TRBV2 and TRBJ2-1; 9 bases map to TRBD2. J lost 12 bases, V lost 1 base, and 7 bases had no gene match. Germline CDR1 and CDR2: SNHLY and FYNNEI. CDR3 size: 14 residues. CDR3 in DNA: TGTGCCAGCAGTGAAGGGCGGGGGGGAGAGGTGCAGTTCTTC. Its protein product is CASSEGRGGEVQFF.

This chain uses TRBV7-9 with TRBJ2-7; no definite D call. V lost 0 bases to trimming and J lost 5 bases, with 5 bases between them. Germline V gene data show CDR1 as SEHNR and CDR2 as FQNEAQ (reference sequence). CDR3 length: 12 residues. DNA for the CDR3: TGTGCCAGCAGCTTAGCGGTTGACGAGCAGTACTTC. Translation gives CASSLAVDEQYF.

The table lists this clonotype with a few counts. This chain uses TRBV5-5 with TRBJ2-7; D ambiguous. The V gene lost 0 bases and the J gene lost 3 bases, with 7 bases spanning the gap. Germline V gene data show CDR1 as SGHKS and CDR2 as YYEKEE (reference sequence). The CDR3 is made up of 13 amino acids. CDR3 residues: CASSLEAVYEQYF. As DNA, the CDR3 is TGTGCCAGCAGCTTGGAAGCAGTCTACGAGCAGTACTTC.

The sample holds a few counts of this clonotype. The chain carries TRBV5-1 and TRBJ2-2; the D gene could be TRBD1 or TRBD2 (5 bases each). The CDR3 sequence is 17 residues long. CDR1 is SGHRS and CDR2 is YFSETQ in the germline V gene. With 2 bases removed from V and 5 bases from J, the gap between germline ends came to 19 bases. The CDR3 nucleotides are TGCGCCAGCAGCTTCGCCGAGTCGGGGCTAGAAACCGGGGAGCTGTTTTTT. Its protein is CASSFAESGLETGELFF.

In this sample, this clonotype turned up a few times. The V gene is TRBV28, the J gene TRBJ1-4, with TRBD1 identical over 7 bases. V shed 4 bases, J shed 0 bases, and the junction held 17 bases outside the gene matches. Germline CDR1 MDHEN, CDR2 SYDVKM. CDR3 length: 20 residues. The CDR3 loop is CASSSHPGQRLYATNEKLFF. CDR3 coding DNA: TGTGCCAGCAGTTCTCACCCGGGACAGAGGCTCTATGCAACTAATGAAAAACTGTTTTTT.

This clonotype was detected a few times. In DNA form, the CDR3 reads TGTGCCAGCAGCTTAGGACAGGGGTTCCGCAATCAGCCCCAGCATTTT. Translating it yields CASSLGQGFRNQPQHF. V gene TRBV7-2 combines with J gene TRBJ1-5, with 8 nucleotides matching TRBD1. The CDR3 runs to 16 residues. V gave up 1 base and J gave up 2 bases; unmatched junction bases: 4. Germline V gives CDR1 SGHTA, CDR2 FQGNSA.

The chain carries TRBV5-4 and TRBJ2-5, with 7 bases that match TRBD2. CDR3 size: 16 residues. Germline V gene sequence: CDR1 SGHNT, CDR2 YYREEE (reference sequence). With 4 bases clipped from V and 1 base from J, the junction kept 10 bases outside the gene matches. The CDR3 sequence: CASSRMGRGSQETQYF. Written as DNA, the CDR3 is TGTGCCAGCAGCAGGATGGGGCGGGGGAGCCAAGAGACCCAGTACTTC.

This clonotype was found many times. V is TRBV7-2 and J is TRBJ2-2; the D gene is possibly TRBD1 (5 bases). There are 13 residues in the CDR3. Germline V gives CDR1 SGHTA, CDR2 FQGNSA. Trimming removed 1 base at V and 7 bases at J, with 7 bases between. The CDR3 DNA is TGTGCCAGCAGCTTAGTGGGGCTCGGGGAGCTGTTTTTT. As protein: CASSLVGLGELFF.

This clonotype has at least ten counts. This chain connects TRBV5-1 to TRBJ2-5, with 12 positions matching TRBD2. V gave up 2 bases and J gave up 2 bases; unmatched junction bases: 1. CDR1 and CDR2 from the germline V gene are SGHRS and YFSETQ. This CDR3 is built from 15 residues. DNA for the CDR3: TGCGCCAGCAGCTTTGGGACTAGCGGGCAAGAGACCCAGTACTTC. As protein: CASSFGTSGQETQYF.

This clonotype was seen a few times. The V and J genes are TRBV29-1 and TRBJ2-1; 9 bases agree with TRBD1. The CDR3 is 14 residues long. V was clipped by 6 bases and J by 4 bases; unmatched bases: 7. The germline gives CDR1 SQVTM, CDR2 ANQGSEA. This chain's CDR3 is CSVERQGGYNEQFF. CDR3 bases: TGCAGCGTAGAGAGACAGGGGGGTTACAATGAGCAGTTCTTC.

This chain uses TRBV24-1 with TRBJ1-5; TRBD1 aligns across 7 bases. The CDR3 consists of 14 residues. Germline lookup yields CDR1 KGHDR and CDR2 SFDVKD. V trimming: 6 bases; J trimming: 1 base; junction bases outside the gene matches: 2. This CDR3 reads CATSPGGSNQPQHF. The DNA of the CDR3 is TGTGCCACCAGTCCAGGGGGAAGCAATCAGCCCCAGCATTTT.

This clonotype was observed a handful of times. The V and J genes are TRBV7-2 and TRBJ2-4; D gene unclear. Germline values: CDR1 SGHTA, CDR2 FQGNSA. CDR3 length: 15 residues. V was shortened by 4 bases and J by 7 bases, with 17 bases between the two germline ends. This chain's CDR3 is CASSSLWANGNIQYF. The CDR3, as DNA: TGTGCCAGCAGCTCCCTTTGGGCAAATGGGAACATTCAGTACTTC.

This chain uses TRBV5-1 with TRBJ2-5, with 7 bases lining up with TRBD1. Unmatched junction bases numbered 2, after V lost 0 bases and J lost 3 bases. CDR1 is SGHRS and CDR2 is YFSETQ in the germline V gene. The CDR3 totals 14 residues. CDR3 residues: CASSLEGAEETQYF. CDR3 DNA sequence: TGCGCCAGCAGCTTGGAGGGGGCTGAAGAGACCCAGTACTTC.

This clonotype turned up a few times. The chain links TRBV7-2 to TRBJ2-7, with D perhaps matching TRBD1 or TRBD2 (6 bases each). The CDR3 is made up of 14 amino acids. The V and J ends lost 7 bases and 4 bases respectively, with 17 bases between them. The germline gives CDR1 SGHTA, CDR2 FQGNSA. CDR3 in DNA: TGTGCCAGCACCAGAGTAGGGGGGCTGTACGAGCAGTACTTC. Protein sequence: CASTRVGGLYEQYF.

The chain joins TRBV7-8 to TRBJ2-7; D tentatively reads TRBD1 or TRBD2 (5 bases each). This CDR3 has 15 residues. V was pared by 5 bases and J by 0 bases, with 14 bases between. The germline CDR1 and CDR2 sequences are SGHVS and FQNEAQ. CDR3 sequence reads: CASSRTGGGSYEQYF. The CDR3 DNA is TGTGCCAGCAGCCGGACGGGTGGGGGCTCCTACGAGCAGTACTTC.

The gene calls are TRBV2 and TRBJ2-7, with unresolved D. This CDR3 region has 13 residues. Germline V gives CDR1 SNHLY, CDR2 FYNNEI. Trimming took 4 bases from V and 5 from J, leaving 12 bases between them. The CDR3 DNA sequence: TGTGCCAGCAGTGTTGGCCTCAGAGACGAGCAGTACGTC. Protein sequence: CASSVGLRDEQYV.

Only a few counts were recorded for this clonotype. This chain connects TRBV29-1 to TRBJ1-2, with a weak D call TRBD1 (6 bases). The germline V gene encodes CDR1 SQVTM and CDR2 ANQGSEA. Trimming removed 7 bases at V and 3 bases at J, with 15 bases between. The CDR3 is 13 amino acids. The CDR3, as DNA: TGCAGCGCCGACAGGAGCGAAGACTATGGCTACACCTTC. This translates into CSADRSEDYGYTF.

This clonotype was detected only once. The gene calls are TRBV12-3 or TRBV12-4 and TRBJ1-1; the match to TRBD1 covers 11 bases. V shed 5 bases, J shed 6 bases, and the junction held 14 bases outside the gene matches. The CDR3 loop spans 17 amino acids. CDR3 coding DNA: TGTGCCAGCAGTCCTGGACAGGGGGCTTCGATTTTAGCTGAAGCTTTCTTT. It is translated as CASSPGQGASILAEAFF.

This clonotype was counted a few times. V gene TRBV18 combines with J gene TRBJ2-7, with D unresolved. V lost 0 bases to trimming and J lost 1 base, with 10 bases between them. Looked up from germline, CDR1 is KGHSH and CDR2 is LQKENI. CDR3 size: 15 residues. The CDR3 protein is CASSPPDAQSYEQYF. The CDR3 nucleotides read TGTGCCAGCTCACCACCGGACGCCCAGTCCTACGAGCAGTACTTC.

This sequence joins TRBV20-1 and TRBJ1-2; tentatively, D is TRBD1 (6 bases). This CDR3 comprises 13 residues. The V gene's germline CDR1 is DFQATT and CDR2 SNEGSKA (reference sequence). The V and J ends lost 4 bases and 0 bases respectively, with 9 bases between them. In DNA form, the CDR3 reads TGCAGTGCTAAGGGGGGAGCTAACTATGGCTACACCTTC. It codes for CSAKGGANYGYTF.

This clonotype was picked up a small number of times. J is TRBJ2-1 and V is TRBV19; D perhaps matches TRBD1 (6 bases). CDR3 length: 15 amino acids. V lost 3 bases and J lost 1, with 10 bases in between. CDR1 LNHDA and CDR2 SQIVND come from the germline V gene (reference sequence). The CDR3 DNA is TGTGCCAGTAGTATGTTTCAGGGGTCCTACAATGAGCAGTTCTTC. It yields the protein CASSMFQGSYNEQFF.